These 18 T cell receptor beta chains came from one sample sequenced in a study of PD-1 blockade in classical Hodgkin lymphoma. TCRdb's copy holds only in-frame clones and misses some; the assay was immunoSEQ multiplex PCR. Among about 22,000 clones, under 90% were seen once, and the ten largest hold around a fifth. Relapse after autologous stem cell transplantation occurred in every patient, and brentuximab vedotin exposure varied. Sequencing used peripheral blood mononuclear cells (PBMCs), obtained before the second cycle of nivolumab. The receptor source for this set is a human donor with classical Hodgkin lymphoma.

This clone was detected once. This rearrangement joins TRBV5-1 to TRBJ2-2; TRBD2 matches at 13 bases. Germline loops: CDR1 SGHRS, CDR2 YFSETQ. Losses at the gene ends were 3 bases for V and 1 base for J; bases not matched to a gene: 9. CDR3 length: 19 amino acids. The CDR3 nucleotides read TGCGCCAGCAGCTCTGGGTATGGACTAGCGGGGGTGAACACCGGGGAGCTGTTTTTT. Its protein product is CASSSGYGLAGVNTGELFF.

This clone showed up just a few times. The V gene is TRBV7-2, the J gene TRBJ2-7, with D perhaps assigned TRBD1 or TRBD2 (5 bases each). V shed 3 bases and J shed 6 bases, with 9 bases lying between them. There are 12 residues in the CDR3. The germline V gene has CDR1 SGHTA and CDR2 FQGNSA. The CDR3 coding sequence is TGTGCCAGCAGCTTTTCAGGGACCGAGCAGTACTTC. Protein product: CASSFSGTEQYF.

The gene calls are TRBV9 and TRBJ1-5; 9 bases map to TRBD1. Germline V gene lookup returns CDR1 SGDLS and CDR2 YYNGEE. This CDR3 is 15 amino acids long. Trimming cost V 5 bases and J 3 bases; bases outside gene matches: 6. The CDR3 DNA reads TGTGCCAGCAGTCCCGGGACAGGGTTCAATCAGCCCCAGCATTTT. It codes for CASSPGTGFNQPQHF.

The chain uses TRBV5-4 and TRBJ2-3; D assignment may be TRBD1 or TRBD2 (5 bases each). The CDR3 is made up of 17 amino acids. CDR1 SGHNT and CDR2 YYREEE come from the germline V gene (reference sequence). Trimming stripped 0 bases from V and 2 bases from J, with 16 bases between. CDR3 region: CASSLDPGTPPTDTQYF. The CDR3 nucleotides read TGTGCCAGCAGCTTGGATCCCGGGACGCCTCCCACAGATACGCAGTATTTT. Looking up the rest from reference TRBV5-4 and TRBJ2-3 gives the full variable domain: ETGVTQSPTHLIKTRGQQVTLRCSSQSGHNTVSWYQQALGQGPQFIFQYYREEENGRGNFPPRFSGLQFPNYSSELNVNALELDDSALYLCASSLDPGTPPTDTQYFGPGTRLTVL.

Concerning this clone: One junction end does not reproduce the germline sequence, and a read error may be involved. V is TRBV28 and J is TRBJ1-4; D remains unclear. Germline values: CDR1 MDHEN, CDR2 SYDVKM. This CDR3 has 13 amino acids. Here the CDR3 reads CASNLVLGEKLFF. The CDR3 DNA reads TGTGCCAGCAATTTAGTCTTGGGAGAAAAACTGTTTTTT.

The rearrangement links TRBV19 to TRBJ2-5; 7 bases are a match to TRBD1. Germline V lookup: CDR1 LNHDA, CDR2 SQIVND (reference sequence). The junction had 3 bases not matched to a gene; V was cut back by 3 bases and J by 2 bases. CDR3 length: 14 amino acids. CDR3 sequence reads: CASSMGQPQETQYF. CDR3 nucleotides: TGTGCCAGTAGTATGGGACAGCCACAAGAGACCCAGTACTTC.

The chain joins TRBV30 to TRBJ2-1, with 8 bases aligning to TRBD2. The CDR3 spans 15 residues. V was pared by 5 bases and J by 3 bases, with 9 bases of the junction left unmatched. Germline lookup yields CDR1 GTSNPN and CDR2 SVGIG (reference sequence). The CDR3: CAWGSGAGVYNEQFF. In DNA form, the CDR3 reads TGTGCCTGGGGGTCCGGAGCGGGGGTCTACAATGAGCAGTTCTTC.

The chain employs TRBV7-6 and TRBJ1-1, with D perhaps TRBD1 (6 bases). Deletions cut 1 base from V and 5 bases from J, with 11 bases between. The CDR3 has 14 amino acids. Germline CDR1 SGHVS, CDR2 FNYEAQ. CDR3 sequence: CASSLGTQGTEAFF. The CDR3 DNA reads TGTGCCAGCAGCTTAGGGACACAGGGAACTGAAGCTTTCTTT.

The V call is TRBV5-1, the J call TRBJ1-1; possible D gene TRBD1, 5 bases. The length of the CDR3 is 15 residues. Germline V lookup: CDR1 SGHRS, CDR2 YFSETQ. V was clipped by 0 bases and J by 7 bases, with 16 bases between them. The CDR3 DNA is TGCGCCAGCAGCTTGGCATGGGGCCAGGTTGATGAAGCTTTCTTT. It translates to CASSLAWGQVDEAFF.

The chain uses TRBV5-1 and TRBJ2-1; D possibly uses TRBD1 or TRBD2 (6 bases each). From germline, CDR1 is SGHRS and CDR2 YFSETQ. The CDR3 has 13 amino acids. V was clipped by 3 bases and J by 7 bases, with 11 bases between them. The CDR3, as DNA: TGCGCCAGCAGCTCTGGGGGGCCAAATGAGCAGTTCTTC. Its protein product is CASSSGGPNEQFF.

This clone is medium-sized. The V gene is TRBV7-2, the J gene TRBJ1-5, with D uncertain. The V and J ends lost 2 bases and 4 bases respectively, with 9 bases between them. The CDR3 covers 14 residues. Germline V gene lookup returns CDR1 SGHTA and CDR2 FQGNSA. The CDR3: CASSLIRTNQPQHF. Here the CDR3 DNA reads TGTGCCAGCAGCTTAATCCGTACTAATCAGCCCCAGCATTTT.

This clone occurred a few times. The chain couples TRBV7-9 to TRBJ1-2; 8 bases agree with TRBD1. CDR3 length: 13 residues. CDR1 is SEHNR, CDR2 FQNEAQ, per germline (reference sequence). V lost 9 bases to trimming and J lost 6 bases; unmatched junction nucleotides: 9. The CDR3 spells CASRSDRGDGYTF. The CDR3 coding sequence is TGTGCCAGTAGATCTGACAGGGGAGATGGCTACACCTTC.

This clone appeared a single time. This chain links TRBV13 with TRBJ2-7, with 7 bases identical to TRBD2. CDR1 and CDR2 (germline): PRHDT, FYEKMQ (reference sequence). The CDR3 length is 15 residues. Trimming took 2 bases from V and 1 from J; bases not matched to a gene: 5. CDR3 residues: CASSLRASGSYEQYF. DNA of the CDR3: TGTGCCAGCAGCTTAAGAGCTAGCGGATCCTACGAGCAGTACTTC.

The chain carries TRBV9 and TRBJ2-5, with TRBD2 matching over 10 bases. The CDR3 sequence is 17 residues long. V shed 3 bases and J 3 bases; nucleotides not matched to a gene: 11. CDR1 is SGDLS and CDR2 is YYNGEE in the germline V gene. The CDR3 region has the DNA TGTGCCAGCAGCGCCTTTGGGGGAGCGGGAGGGGAAGAGACCCAGTACTTC. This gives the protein CASSAFGGAGGEETQYF.

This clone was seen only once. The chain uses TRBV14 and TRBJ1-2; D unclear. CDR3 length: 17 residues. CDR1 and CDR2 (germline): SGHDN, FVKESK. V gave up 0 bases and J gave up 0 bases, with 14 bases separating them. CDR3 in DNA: TGTGCCAGCAGCCAAGACCCCTTAAGTGATGCTAACTATGGCTACACCTTC. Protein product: CASSQDPLSDANYGYTF. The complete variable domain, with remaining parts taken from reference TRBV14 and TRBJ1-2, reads EAGVTQFPSHSVIEKGQTVTLRCDPISGHDNLYWYRRVMGKEIKFLLHFVKESKQDESGMPNNRFLAERTGGTYSTLKVQPAELEDSGVYFCASSQDPLSDANYGYTFGSGTRLTVV.

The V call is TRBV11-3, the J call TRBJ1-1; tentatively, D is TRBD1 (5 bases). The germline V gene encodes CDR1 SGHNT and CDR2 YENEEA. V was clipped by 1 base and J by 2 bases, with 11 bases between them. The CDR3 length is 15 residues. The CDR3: CASSLGIQGNTEAFF. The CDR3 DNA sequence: TGTGCCAGCAGCTTAGGCATCCAGGGTAACACTGAAGCTTTCTTT.

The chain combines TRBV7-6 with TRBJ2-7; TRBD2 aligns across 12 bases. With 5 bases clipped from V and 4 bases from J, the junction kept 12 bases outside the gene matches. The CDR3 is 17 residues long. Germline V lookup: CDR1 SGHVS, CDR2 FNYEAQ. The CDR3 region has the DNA TGTGCCAGCAGCCGAACTAGCGGGGGGACCAAAATATACGAGCAGTACTTC. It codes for CASSRTSGGTKIYEQYF.

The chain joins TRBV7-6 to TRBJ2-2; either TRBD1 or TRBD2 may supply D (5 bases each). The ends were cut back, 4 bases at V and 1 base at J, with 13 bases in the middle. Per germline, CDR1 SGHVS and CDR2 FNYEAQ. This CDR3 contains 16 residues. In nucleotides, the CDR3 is TGTGCCAGCAGCTGGACGGGGACGGTGAACACCGGGGAGCTGTTTTTT. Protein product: CASSWTGTVNTGELFF.